What follows describes a single T cell receptor beta chain. Its target is unknown. After removal of 4 bases from V and 8 bases from J, the junction contained 9 bases not matched to a gene. The CDR3 loop spans 15 amino acids. CDR1 is MGHRA, CDR2 YSYEKL, per germline. Each CDR3 protein is one row after TCRdb ran MiXCR on the RACE reads. The sample lists 100,000 to 120,000 distinct CDR3 sequences, under 35% occurring once. The time point: patch test 3, about 24 weeks after DPC sensitization. Treatment described: therapeutic diphenylcyclopropenone sensitization with weekly scalp DPC. The data stem from a study of human T cells and chemical hapten exposure. For the study at large: Reading of the patch tests, which applied 0.01% DPC to the upper back, occurred at 6 days. Whole-study findings and limits: Expanded TCRs created a significantly greater count of big CDR3 similarity clusters than controls did. Alopecia affecting every donor means their immune response may not match healthy people's.

This specimen consisted of whole blood, obtained in connection with sensitization to the hapten diphenylcyclopropenone (DPC). V and J are TRBV4-1 and TRBJ2-1, with TRBD2 identical over 9 bases. The clonotype comes from a man aged 40-49 years with alopecia areata. Some clones in this sample may be carry-over from other donors' samples. DNA for the CDR3: TGCGCCAGCAGCCTGACTAGCGGAGGTTACTATGAGCAGTTCTTC. It codes for CASSLTSGGYYEQFF.